Shown below are 18 T cell receptor beta chains from a single sample sequenced in a study of PD-L1 blockade in urothelial cancer. The assay was immunoSEQ multiplex PCR, and TCRdb's table has in-frame clones only and misses some. The sample lists tens of thousands of clones, roughly 89% occurring once. Sequenced material: PBMCs, taken around atezolizumab (anti-PD-L1) treatment. The receptors were sampled from a man in his fifties or sixties with urothelial cancer.

The chain carries TRBV5-1 and TRBJ1-6; possible D gene TRBD1, 5 bases. V was trimmed by 4 bases and J by 8 bases, leaving 16 bases between them. The CDR3 runs 15 residues. Germline CDR1 and CDR2: SGHRS and YFSETQ. CDR3 in amino acids: CASSLLVGGDSPLHF. The CDR3 DNA reads TGCGCCAGCAGCCTCTTAGTTGGGGGGGATTCACCCCTCCACTTT.

The chain has TRBV2 and TRBJ2-7; 10 positions match TRBD2. This CDR3 is 14 amino acids long. CDR1 and CDR2 (germline): SNHLY, FYNNEI. The V segment lost 4 bases and the J segment 6 bases; nucleotides outside the gene matches: 6. The CDR3 sequence: CASSASGGAFEQYF. The CDR3 DNA is TGTGCCAGCAGTGCCAGCGGGGGGGCGTTCGAGCAGTACTTC.

V and J are TRBV28 and TRBJ2-7, with D perhaps matching TRBD2 (5 bases). The CDR3 has 15 residues. V was cut by 8 bases and J by 5 bases, with 22 bases left in between. Germline CDR1 MDHEN, CDR2 SYDVKM. The CDR3 DNA reads as TGTGCCAGCGAATCGGCGTCGGAGGATTCCCACGAGCAGTACTTC. Translation: CASESASEDSHEQYF.

The rearrangement joins TRBV5-1 to TRBJ2-1; D unresolved. Trimming removed 5 bases at V and 7 bases at J, with 10 bases between. CDR1 SGHRS and CDR2 YFSETQ come from the germline V gene. There are 12 residues in the CDR3. CDR3 coding DNA: TGCGCCAGCAGGCTGACGGAGAATGAGCAGTTCTTC. It encodes CASRLTENEQFF.

This clone has a handful of counts. The rearrangement links TRBV7-9 to TRBJ2-5; TRBD2 aligns across 7 bases. The CDR3 contains 17 residues. Germline V CDR1 and CDR2: SEHNR, FQNEAQ (reference sequence). Losses at the gene ends were 6 bases for V and 1 base for J; bases not matched to a gene: 14. The CDR3 DNA reads TGTGCCAGCAGTCTAGGGGCCAGCGGGGAGGCCCAAGAGACCCAGTACTTC. It specifies CASSLGASGEAQETQYF.

This clone was seen a handful of times. The chain employs TRBV4-3 and TRBJ1-3; D unclear. CDR3 length: 16 amino acids. Trimming removed 0 bases from V and 8 bases from J, with 17 bases in between. CDR1 and CDR2 (germline): LGHNA, YSLEER. CDR3 residues: CASSQDYGERGDTIYF. For the CDR3, the DNA is TGCGCCAGCAGCCAAGATTACGGCGAAAGAGGAGACACCATATATTTT.

The genes are TRBV11-3 and TRBJ2-2; D gene unclear. Trimming pared 1 base from V and 1 base from J, leaving 10 bases between. This CDR3 has 16 amino acids. CDR1 is SGHNT and CDR2 is YENEEA in the germline V gene. CDR3 amino acids: CASSLATGLNTGELFF. CDR3 in DNA: TGTGCCAGCAGCTTAGCAACCGGGTTGAACACCGGGGAGCTGTTTTTT.

The chain employs TRBV7-2 and TRBJ1-5; D uncertain. From germline, CDR1 is SGHTA and CDR2 FQGNSA. V was clipped by 2 bases and J by 5 bases, with 13 bases between them. CDR3 size: 15 residues. CDR3 nucleotide sequence: TGTGCCAGCAGCTTAAGCAGTACGGGTGATCAGCCCCAGCATTTT. Its translation: CASSLSSTGDQPQHF.

This sequence joins TRBV29-1 and TRBJ2-1; TRBD2 might be the D (5 bases). The V and J ends lost 7 bases and 10 bases respectively, with 17 bases between them. The germline CDR1 and CDR2 sequences are SQVTM and ANQGSEA. This CDR3 comprises 12 residues. This CDR3 is CSGEGSTEEQFF. Written as DNA, the CDR3 is TGCAGCGGTGAGGGCTCGACGGAAGAGCAGTTCTTC.

The V and J genes are TRBV5-1 and TRBJ2-2; 10 nucleotides match TRBD1. The CDR3 runs to 14 residues. V trimming: 5 bases; J trimming: 4 bases; junction bases outside the gene matches: 2. Germline lookup yields CDR1 SGHRS and CDR2 YFSETQ. This CDR3 reads CASSRDRGTGELFF. The CDR3 DNA is TGCGCCAGCAGTCGGGACAGGGGCACCGGGGAGCTGTTTTTT.

V is TRBV2 and J is TRBJ2-7; 7 bases map to TRBD1. This CDR3 comprises 14 residues. Germline V gene lookup returns CDR1 SNHLY and CDR2 FYNNEI. Trimming at V came to 7 bases and at J to 2 bases, leaving 8 bases not matched to a gene. DNA for the CDR3: TGTGCCAGCACCTCCGGGGACAGCGCCTACGAGCAGTACTTC. It codes for CASTSGDSAYEQYF.

The chain uses TRBV4-3 and TRBJ2-7, with 7 bases fitting TRBD1. V trimming: 0 bases; J trimming: 3 bases; junction bases outside the gene matches: 2. The CDR3 length is 14 residues. Looked up from germline, CDR1 is LGHNA and CDR2 is YSLEER. The CDR3 is CASSQDDRVYEQYF. The CDR3 DNA reads TGCGCCAGCAGCCAAGACGACAGGGTCTACGAGCAGTACTTC.

This chain uses TRBV4-1 with TRBJ2-7, with TRBD2 as a possible D gene (5 bases). The CDR3 loop spans 14 amino acids. The V end was cut by 0 bases, the J end by 2 bases, with 8 bases between. Germline assignment: CDR1 MGHRA and CDR2 YSYEKL. The CDR3 is CASSQEAAAYEQYF. Here the CDR3 DNA reads TGCGCCAGCAGCCAAGAGGCAGCGGCCTACGAGCAGTACTTC.

This clone was counted a single time. The chain recombines TRBV11-3 with TRBJ2-7; D is possibly TRBD1 (6 bases). Germline V CDR1 and CDR2: SGHNT, YENEEA. V lost 6 bases and J 6 bases, leaving 12 bases between the germline ends. The CDR3 has 12 residues. The chain's CDR3 is CASSTGPLEQYF. CDR3 nucleotide sequence: TGTGCCAGCAGTACAGGGCCTCTCGAGCAGTACTTC. Full variable domain (outside the CDR3, taken from reference TRBV11-3 and TRBJ2-7): EAGVVQSPRYKIIEKKQPVAFWCNPISGHNTLYWYLQNLGQGPELLIRYENEEAVDDSQLPKDRFSAERLKGVDSTLKIQPAELGDSAVYLCASSTGPLEQYFGPGTRLTVT.

The chain links TRBV9 to TRBJ2-7; possibly TRBD1 for D (5 bases). This CDR3 contains 14 residues. Per germline, CDR1 SGDLS and CDR2 YYNGEE. V shed 0 bases and J shed 4 bases, with 11 bases lying between them. The CDR3 nucleotides are TGTGCCAGCAGCGTAGGTGACAGCGCTTACGAGCAGTACTTC. Its protein product is CASSVGDSAYEQYF.

The chain carries TRBV28 and TRBJ1-2; D is perhaps TRBD1 (5 bases). The V gene lost 5 bases and the J gene lost 0 bases, with 10 bases spanning the gap. The CDR3 covers 14 residues. CDR1 is MDHEN, CDR2 SYDVKM, per germline. CDR3 in amino acids: CASSLGGANYGYTF. The CDR3, as DNA: TGTGCCAGCAGTCTCGGGGGGGCTAACTATGGCTACACCTTC.

The chain is built from TRBV28 and TRBJ1-1; perhaps TRBD1 as D (6 bases). The CDR3 consists of 15 residues. Trimming shortened V by 7 bases and J by 2 bases, and 17 bases separated the two germline ends. CDR1 and CDR2 from the germline V gene are MDHEN and SYDVKM. The CDR3 bases are TGTGCCAGCACAATACCATGGACAGCCAACACTGAAGCTTTCTTT. Protein: CASTIPWTANTEAFF.

V is TRBV27 and J is TRBJ2-5; D gene uncertain. Germline V gives CDR1 MNHEY, CDR2 SMNVEV (reference sequence). V was cut by 3 bases and J by 4 bases, with 12 bases left in between. This CDR3 comprises 14 residues. The CDR3 region is CASSFSLTGETQYF. CDR3 sequence (DNA): TGTGCCAGCAGTTTCTCCCTCACTGGAGAGACCCAGTACTTC.